The 2 T cell receptor beta chains below were found in one sample sequenced in a study of T cell responses to AZD1222 COVID-19 vaccine. Only in-frame clones appear in the TCRdb table, and some are missing; sequencing was by immunoSEQ multiplex PCR. This table holds some 150,000 clones, 92% found once. The sequenced sample was peripheral blood, obtained 28 days after the second AZD1222 dose. The receptors come from an adult who received the AZD1222 COVID-19 vaccine.

The gene calls are TRBV5-4 and TRBJ1-4; weak D call: TRBD1 (5 bases). The CDR3 extends over 15 amino acids. Deletions cut 4 bases from V and 0 bases from J, with 10 bases between. The germline gives CDR1 SGHNT, CDR2 YYREEE (reference sequence). The CDR3 nucleotides read TGTGCCAGCAGCGCTACACAGGCAACTAATGAAAAACTGTTTTTT. Translated: CASSATQATNEKLFF.

This rearrangement joins TRBV5-1 to TRBJ2-1; 9 bases match TRBD2. With 4 bases clipped from V and 7 bases from J, the junction kept 21 bases outside the gene matches. Germline V gene data show CDR1 as SGHRS and CDR2 as YFSETQ. CDR3 size: 19 residues. CDR3 nucleotide sequence: TGCGCCAGCAGCCCTGAGGGGGGGCCCAGCGGGAGGATCCTTAATGAGCAGTTCTTC. It encodes CASSPEGGPSGRILNEQFF. The full variable domain, rest sourced from reference TRBV5-1 and TRBJ2-1, is KAGVTQTPRYLIKTRGQQVTLSCSPISGHRSVSWYQQTPGQGLQFLFEYFSETQRNKGNFPGRFSGRQFSNSRSEMNVSTLELGDSALYLCASSPEGGPSGRILNEQFFGPGTRLTVL.